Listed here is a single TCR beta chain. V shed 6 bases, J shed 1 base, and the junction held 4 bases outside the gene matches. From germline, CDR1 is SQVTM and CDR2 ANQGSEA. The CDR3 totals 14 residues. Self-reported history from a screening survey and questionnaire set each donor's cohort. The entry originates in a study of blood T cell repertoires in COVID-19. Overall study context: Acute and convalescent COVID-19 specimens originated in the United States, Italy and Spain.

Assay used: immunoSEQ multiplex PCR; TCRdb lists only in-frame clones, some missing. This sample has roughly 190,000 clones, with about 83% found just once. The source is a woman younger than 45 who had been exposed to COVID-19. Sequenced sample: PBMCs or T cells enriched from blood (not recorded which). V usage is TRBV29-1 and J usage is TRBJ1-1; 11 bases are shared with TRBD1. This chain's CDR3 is CSVWTGGQNTEAFF. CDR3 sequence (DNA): TGCAGCGTATGGACAGGGGGCCAGAACACTGAAGCTTTCTTT.